These T cell receptor beta chains were read from a single sample in a study of blood T cells in healthy people across ages. TCRdb re-called the 5' RACE reads with MiXCR, one entry per CDR3 protein. Seen here are around 500,000 distinct CDR3 sequences, less than 60% observed once, and the top ten hold around 23%. Sequencing used blood. These receptors all stem from a man older than 75 in good health. CDR3s leave out the opening cysteine and the closing phenylalanine or tryptophan.

>10|TRBV27|TRBJ2-1
ASSLAGLGWF
>12|TRBV20-1|TRBJ2-1
SAHSGRAGNEQF
>13|TRBV2|TRBJ1-6
ASRGAARGSSPLH
>14|TRBV10-3|TRBJ2-6
AIGPSLFSGANVLT
>10|TRBV12-3/TRBV12-4|TRBJ2-4
ASSGPGNIQY
>13|TRBV20-1|TRBJ2-1
SARVGGRVYNEQF
>13|TRBV6-2/TRBV6-3|TRBJ2-7
ASKGQGAGKETQY
>12|TRBV6-6|NA
ASSYGVREATQY
>13|TRBV7-2|TRBJ1-2
ASSLEGDRINGYT
>10|TRBV20-1|TRBJ2-7
SASLTNYEQY
>13|TRBV5-1|TRBJ2-3
ASSSDWGRTDTQY
>12|TRBV29-1|TRBJ1-5
TRDRWNSNQPQH
>11|TRBV3-1|TRBJ1-1
ASSHWSSGEAF
>11|TRBV7-9|TRBJ2-7
ASSLPAAYEQY
>16|TRBV20-1|TRBJ1-5
SARSGTGRAGANQPQH
>15|TRBV7-2|TRBJ2-6
ASSLGGGNSGANVLT
>14|TRBV4-3|TRBJ2-5
ASGPTRLAGGETQY
>12|TRBV6-5|TRBJ2-7
ASSTMGTRHEQY
>12|TRBV30|TRBJ1-1
AWRTGLMNTEAF
>14|TRBV6-5|TRBJ2-1
AGSYGGTASYNEQF
>15|TRBV4-1|TRBJ2-6
ASSQSGTNSGANVLT
>14|TRBV6-2/TRBV6-3|TRBJ2-3
ASSYGLQGGTDTQY
>11|TRBV29-1|TRBJ2-4
SGGLAGGVEQY
>11|TRBV28|TRBJ2-7
AIEGQSSYEQY